The 26 T cell receptor beta chains given below trace back to one sample, sequenced in a study of shared clonotypes between healthy human individuals. The protocol was immunoSEQ multiplex PCR, while the TCRdb copy is restricted to in-frame clones and leaves out a portion. The sample consists of more than 2,000,000 clones, over 85% of them appearing once. Specimen: naive CD4+ T cells from PBMCs. Documented subset: CD45RA+ positively selected. All receptors come from a man aged 18 to 30 in good health. Some clones in this sample may be carry-over from other donors' samples.

This clone was detected only once. The chain couples TRBV6-4 to TRBJ1-1; 9 nucleotides align to TRBD1. The V gene end was trimmed by 2 bases and the J gene end by 1 base; junction bases not matched to a gene: 11. This CDR3 spans 18 amino acids. CDR1 and CDR2 from the germline V gene are MRHNA and SNTAGT. The chain's CDR3 is CASSDDWIWDRENTEAFF. In nucleotides, the CDR3 is TGTGCCAGCAGTGACGACTGGATTTGGGACAGGGAGAACACTGAAGCTTTCTTT.

The chain joins TRBV11-3 to TRBJ2-3; 8 nucleotides agree with TRBD1. V shed 5 bases, J shed 9 bases, and the junction held 4 bases outside the gene matches. The CDR3 is 12 amino acids. CDR1 is SGHNT and CDR2 is YENEEA in the germline V gene. This chain's CDR3 is CASSPYRGTQYF. CDR3 bases: TGTGCCAGCAGCCCCTACAGGGGGACGCAGTATTTT. Filled out from reference TRBV11-3 and TRBJ2-3, the complete variable domain reads EAGVVQSPRYKIIEKKQPVAFWCNPISGHNTLYWYLQNLGQGPELLIRYENEEAVDDSQLPKDRFSAERLKGVDSTLKIQPAELGDSAVYLCASSPYRGTQYFGPGTRLTVL.

Regarding this clone: Germline is not matched at one junction end, which may reflect a read error. V usage is TRBV2 and J usage is TRBJ2-5; 9 positions agree with TRBD2. There are 14 residues in the CDR3. CDR1 is SNHLY, CDR2 FYNNEI, per germline. CDR3 region: CASGEASGKETQYF. CDR3 nucleotides: TGTGCCAGCGGTGAGGCTAGCGGGAAGGAGACCCAGTACTTC.

CDR3 bases: TGTGCAAGTCGCTTAGCTCGGGCGTCTAGCACAGATACGCAGTATTTT. Residues: CASRLARASSTDTQYF. The chain recombines TRBV12-2 with TRBJ2-3. TRBV12-2 is recorded as a pseudogene. The CDR3 contains 16 residues.

The CDR3 region has the DNA TGCAGCGGTGGACAGGGGGCCGGGAGCACTGAAGCTTTCTTT. Its protein product is CSGGQGAGSTEAFF. V is TRBV29-1 and J is TRBJ1-1; 11 positions match TRBD1. CDR1 and CDR2 (germline): SQVTM, ANQGSEA. V lost 7 bases and J lost 4; bases outside the gene matches: 8. The CDR3 is made up of 14 amino acids.

Worth noting for this clone: The sample contains more than one DNA sequence encoding this CDR3. The CDR3: CASSLVGTGDGYTF. CDR3 nucleotide sequence: TGCGCCAGCAGCCTCGTCGGGACAGGGGATGGCTACACCTTC. The chain carries TRBV5-1 and TRBJ1-2, with 10 nucleotides matching TRBD1. Germline V lookup: CDR1 SGHRS, CDR2 YFSETQ. The junction had 6 bases not matched to a gene; V was cut back by 4 bases and J by 6 bases. CDR3 length: 14 amino acids.

In the case of this clone: This sample also contains other DNA sequences that code for the same CDR3. The chain links TRBV2 to TRBJ2-7; D is ambiguous. Germline V gene data show CDR1 as SNHLY and CDR2 as FYNNEI. The CDR3 contains 11 residues. V lost 3 bases, J lost 3 bases, and 3 bases lay in between. The CDR3: CASSDRYEQYF. The CDR3, as DNA: TGTGCCAGCAGTGATCGCTACGAGCAGTACTTC.

The chain has TRBV28 and TRBJ1-2; D is uncertain. CDR3 length: 13 amino acids. Trimming left V 4 bases short and J 5 bases short, with 11 bases between. Germline CDR1 reads MDHEN; CDR2 reads SYDVKM. The CDR3: CASSSGGRYGYTF. The DNA for the CDR3 is TGTGCCAGCAGTTCCGGAGGAAGATATGGCTACACCTTC.

The chain carries TRBV7-8 and TRBJ1-3; D gene ambiguous. Germline V gives CDR1 SGHVS, CDR2 FQNEAQ. V was shortened by 0 bases and J by 4 bases, with 10 bases between the two germline ends. This CDR3 contains 15 residues. CDR3 protein: CASSLAGAGGNTIYF. DNA of the CDR3: TGTGCCAGCAGCTTAGCGGGTGCGGGCGGAAACACCATATATTTT.

This sequence joins TRBV5-1 and TRBJ2-1; no reliable D call. V was shortened by 6 bases and J by 5 bases, with 15 bases between the two germline ends. Germline V lookup: CDR1 SGHRS, CDR2 YFSETQ. This CDR3 contains 14 residues. This CDR3 is CASTPGWGNNEQFF. DNA for the CDR3: TGCGCCAGCACCCCTGGATGGGGAAACAATGAGCAGTTCTTC.

This clone came up once. The rearrangement uses TRBV14 and TRBJ1-2; 10 bases fit TRBD1. The CDR3 has 16 residues. Trimming cost V 5 bases and J 5 bases; bases outside gene matches: 11. Germline V gene data show CDR1 as SGHDN and CDR2 as FVKESK. This CDR3 is CASSSQGTGAPYGYTF. The CDR3 DNA reads as TGTGCCAGCAGCTCTCAGGGGACAGGGGCCCCTTATGGCTACACCTTC.

The chain joins TRBV5-1 to TRBJ2-1; D possibly corresponds to TRBD2 (6 bases). Germline values: CDR1 SGHRS, CDR2 YFSETQ. V was cut by 1 base and J by 0 bases, with 11 bases left in between. CDR3 length equals 16 residues. CDR3 sequence reads: CASSLLSGLSYNEQFF. CDR3 in DNA: TGCGCCAGCAGCTTGCTCTCGGGACTCTCCTACAATGAGCAGTTCTTC.

The chain carries TRBV28 and TRBJ1-4, with D hard to call. V lost 4 bases and J 7 bases, leaving 16 bases between the germline ends. The CDR3 has 15 amino acids. The germline CDR1 and CDR2 sequences are MDHEN and SYDVKM. CDR3 protein: CASSSDTTKGEKLFF. CDR3 sequence (DNA): TGTGCCAGCAGTTCAGACACAACTAAAGGTGAAAAACTGTTTTTT.

This sequence joins TRBV27 and TRBJ2-1; D remains ambiguous. Germline values: CDR1 MNHEY, CDR2 SMNVEV (reference sequence). The CDR3 is 12 residues long. V lost 0 bases, J lost 9 bases, and 6 bases lay in between. For the CDR3, the DNA is TGTGCCAGCAGTTTATCAAATGCTGAGCAGTTCTTC. Residues: CASSLSNAEQFF.

CDR3 nucleotide sequence: TGTGCTAGTGGTTTCCCGGGACTAGCGGGAACTACGGGACTCTACGAGCAGTACTTC. Translation gives CASGFPGLAGTTGLYEQYF. The rearrangement links TRBV12-5 to TRBJ2-7, with 13 bases identical to TRBD2. The trim removed 3 bases at V and 3 bases at J, leaving 14 bases unmatched. This CDR3 has 19 residues. The V gene's germline CDR1 is LGHNT and CDR2 FRNRAP.

V and J are TRBV27 and TRBJ1-2; D gene uncertain. CDR1 is MNHEY and CDR2 is SMNVEV in the germline V gene (reference sequence). The length of the CDR3 is 15 residues. V lost 1 base to trimming and J lost 5 bases, with 14 bases between them. The CDR3 sequence: CASSLWAFFGYGYTF. For the CDR3, the DNA is TGTGCCAGCAGTTTATGGGCTTTCTTTGGTTATGGCTACACCTTC.

The chain employs TRBV5-3 and TRBJ1-1; no clear D. TRBV5-3 counts as an open reading frame of uncertain function. V was pared by 3 bases and J by 1 base, with 13 bases between. The CDR3 length is 15 residues. The CDR3 region has the DNA TGTGCCAGAAGCTCACACCCAGAAGCGAACACTGAAGCTTTCTTT. Its translation is CARSSHPEANTEAFF.

V usage is TRBV21-1 and J usage is TRBJ2-2; the table's D call TRBD1 went unverified against the DNA. TRBV21-1 is labeled a pseudogene. The CDR3 length is 16 residues. The CDR3 nucleotides read TGTGCCAGCACCCCGAAGGGACATTTGAACACCGGGGAGCTGTTTTTT. Protein: CASTPKGHLNTGELFF.

The rearrangement joins TRBV4-2 to TRBJ2-7; 8 positions agree with TRBD2. Germline trimming cut 5 bases from V and 2 bases from J; bases unmatched to any gene: 17. Germline values: CDR1 LGHNA, CDR2 YNFKEQ. The CDR3 length is 18 residues. For the CDR3, the DNA is TGTGCCAGCAGCGGAGGCGGCCCGAAGCGGGAGCCAACCTACGAGCAGTACTTC. Amino acids: CASSGGGPKREPTYEQYF.

V gene TRBV5-1 combines with J gene TRBJ2-1; TRBD2 is a possible D gene (6 bases). CDR3 length: 16 residues. Germline values: CDR1 SGHRS, CDR2 YFSETQ. Trimming pared 2 bases from V and 7 bases from J, leaving 19 bases between. The CDR3 region is CASSLLTSSRVNEQFF. In nucleotides, the CDR3 is TGCGCCAGCAGCTTATTAACTAGCTCGAGGGTAAATGAGCAGTTCTTC. The full variable domain, its missing parts supplied by reference TRBV5-1 and TRBJ2-1, is KAGVTQTPRYLIKTRGQQVTLSCSPISGHRSVSWYQQTPGQGLQFLFEYFSETQRNKGNFPGRFSGRQFSNSRSEMNVSTLELGDSALYLCASSLLTSSRVNEQFFGPGTRLTVL.

As to this clone: The same CDR3 can be traced to other DNA sequences in this sample. V gene TRBV5-5 combines with J gene TRBJ2-7; no firm D call. This CDR3 is 15 amino acids long. The germline V gene has CDR1 SGHKS and CDR2 YYEKEE (reference sequence). Trimming took off 2 bases at V and 0 bases at J, with 12 bases between the two ends. CDR3 sequence reads: CASSFGTASSYEQYF. The CDR3 DNA reads as TGTGCCAGCAGCTTTGGCACAGCGAGCTCCTACGAGCAGTACTTC. Full variable domain (remainder filled in from reference TRBV5-5 and TRBJ2-7): DAGVTQSPTHLIKTRGQQVTLRCSPISGHKSVSWYQQVLGQGPQFIFQYYEKEERGRGNFPDRFSARQFPNYSSELNVNALLLGDSALYLCASSFGTASSYEQYFGPGTRLTVT.

Worth noting for this clone: The same CDR3 arises from other DNA sequences in this sample as well. J is TRBJ2-3 and V is TRBV5-1; 14 bases agree with TRBD2. With 3 bases clipped from V and 1 base from J, the junction kept 1 base outside the gene matches. Germline CDR1 SGHRS, CDR2 YFSETQ. This CDR3 region has 16 residues. The chain's CDR3 is CASSSGLAGGTDTQYF. The CDR3 DNA is TGCGCCAGCAGCTCGGGACTAGCGGGGGGCACAGATACGCAGTATTTT.

The CDR3 loop is CASSFPRVQSSGNTIYF. CDR3 DNA sequence: TGTGCCAGCAGTTTCCCAAGAGTTCAGAGCTCTGGAAACACCATATATTTT. V gene TRBV28 combines with J gene TRBJ1-3; D unclear. Germline V gives CDR1 MDHEN, CDR2 SYDVKM. V was pared by 3 bases and J by 0 bases, with 15 bases between. The CDR3 is 17 residues long.

The J gene is TRBJ1-5, the V gene TRBV2, with a tentative D call TRBD1 (6 bases). Germline assignment: CDR1 SNHLY and CDR2 FYNNEI. This CDR3 is 15 amino acids long. V shed 6 bases and J shed 3 bases, with 15 bases lying between them. CDR3 protein: CASRNRDVYNQPQHF. The CDR3 DNA is TGTGCCAGCAGAAACAGGGACGTTTACAATCAGCCCCAGCATTTT.

The genes are TRBV7-2 and TRBJ2-7, with D possibly matching TRBD2 (5 bases). Per the germline V gene, CDR1 is SGHTA and CDR2 is FQGNSA. V gave up 2 bases and J gave up 8 bases, with 13 bases separating them. This CDR3 region has 13 residues. This CDR3 reads CASSLSFSDKQYF. The DNA for the CDR3 is TGTGCCAGCAGCTTAAGTTTTAGCGATAAGCAGTACTTC.

As concerns this clone: This same CDR3 is encoded by further DNA sequences in the sample. The gene calls are TRBV7-8 and TRBJ2-5; possible D gene TRBD1, 6 bases. CDR3 length equals 14 residues. V was clipped by 4 bases and J by 0 bases, with 9 bases between them. The V gene's germline CDR1 is SGHVS and CDR2 FQNEAQ. The CDR3 region is CASSSGQYQETQYF. In DNA, the CDR3 is TGTGCCAGCAGCTCCGGACAGTACCAAGAGACCCAGTACTTC.